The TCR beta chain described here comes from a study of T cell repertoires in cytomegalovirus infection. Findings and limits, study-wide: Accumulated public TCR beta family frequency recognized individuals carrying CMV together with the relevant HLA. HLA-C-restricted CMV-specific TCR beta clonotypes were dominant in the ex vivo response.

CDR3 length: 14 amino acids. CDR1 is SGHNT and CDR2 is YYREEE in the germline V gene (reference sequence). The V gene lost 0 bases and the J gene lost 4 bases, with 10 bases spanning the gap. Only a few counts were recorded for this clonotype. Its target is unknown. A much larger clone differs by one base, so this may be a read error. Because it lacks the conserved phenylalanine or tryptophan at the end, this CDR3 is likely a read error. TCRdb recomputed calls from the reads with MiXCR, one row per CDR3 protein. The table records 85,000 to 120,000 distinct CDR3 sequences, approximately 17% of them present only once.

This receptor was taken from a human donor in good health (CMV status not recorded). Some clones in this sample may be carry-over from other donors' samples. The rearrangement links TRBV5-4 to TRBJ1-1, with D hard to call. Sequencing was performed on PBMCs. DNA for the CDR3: TGTGCCAGCAGCTTGGCCACCCTTCGCACTGAAGCTTTCTCT. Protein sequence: CASSLATLRTEAFS.